The source of this TCR beta chain is a study of chemoradiotherapy in HPV16-positive cancers. Findings and caveats of the study: The functional HPV-specific definition rests on just two HPV16-positive patients.

Produced via immunoSEQ multiplex PCR; TCRdb's table is partial and in-frame only. The sample has approximately 7,700 clones; 88% are singletons. As concerns this clone: Its antigen is unknown.

The receptor was derived from a human donor with HPV-associated anogenital cancer. Sequenced here: tumor tissue, sampled from a patient who underwent chemoradiotherapy.

The CDR3 spells CASSGDRGRASTDTQYF. The CDR3 nucleotides read TGTGCCAGCAGTGGTGACAGGGGGCGGGCTAGCACAGATACGCAGTATTTT. The chain carries TRBV6-1 and TRBJ2-3, with TRBD1 matching over 10 bases. The CDR3 is 17 residues long. The V and J ends lost 4 bases and 0 bases, in that order; junction bases with no gene match: 7. Per the germline V gene, CDR1 is MNHNS and CDR2 is SASEGT.